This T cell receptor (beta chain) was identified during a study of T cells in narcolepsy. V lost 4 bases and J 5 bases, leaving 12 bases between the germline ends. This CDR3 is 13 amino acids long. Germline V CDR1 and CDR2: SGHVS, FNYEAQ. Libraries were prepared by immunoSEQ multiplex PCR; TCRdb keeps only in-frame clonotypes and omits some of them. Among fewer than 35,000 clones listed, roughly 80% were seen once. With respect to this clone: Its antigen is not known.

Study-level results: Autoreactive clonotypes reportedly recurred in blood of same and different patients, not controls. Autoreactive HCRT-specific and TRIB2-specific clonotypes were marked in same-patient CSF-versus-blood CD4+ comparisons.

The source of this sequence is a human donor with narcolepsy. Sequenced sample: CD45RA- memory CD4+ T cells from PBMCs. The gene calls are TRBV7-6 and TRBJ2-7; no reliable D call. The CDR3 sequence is CASSSISGNEQYF. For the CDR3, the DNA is TGTGCCAGCAGCTCCATTTCCGGAAACGAGCAGTACTTC.